One TCR beta chain is described in this entry. Its antigen remains unknown. This sample stems from a study of T cell responses to AZD1222 COVID-19 vaccine. Study-level findings and limits: Baseline serology detected seropositivity in only a handful of AZD1222 recipients. Reportedly, nearly half of unique spike TCRs recognized epitopes outside B.1.351/B.1.1.7 mutations.

The CDR3 has 17 amino acids. The junction had 14 bases not matched to a gene; V was cut back by 1 base and J by 5 bases. CDR1 and CDR2 from the germline V gene are SQVTM and ANQGSEA. Profiling relied on immunoSEQ multiplex PCR, and the TCRdb table lists in-frame clones only, not all of them. The sample includes around 200,000 clones, more than 70% of them seen just once. The rearrangement joins TRBV29-1 to TRBJ2-7; TRBD2 agrees at 10 bases. This TCR was recovered from an adult who received the AZD1222 COVID-19 vaccine. This specimen was peripheral blood, taken 28 days after the second AZD1222 dose. CDR3 residues: CSVEVGGGAGGPNEQYF. In DNA, the CDR3 is TGCAGCGTTGAAGTTGGGGGAGGAGCGGGAGGGCCCAACGAGCAGTACTTC.